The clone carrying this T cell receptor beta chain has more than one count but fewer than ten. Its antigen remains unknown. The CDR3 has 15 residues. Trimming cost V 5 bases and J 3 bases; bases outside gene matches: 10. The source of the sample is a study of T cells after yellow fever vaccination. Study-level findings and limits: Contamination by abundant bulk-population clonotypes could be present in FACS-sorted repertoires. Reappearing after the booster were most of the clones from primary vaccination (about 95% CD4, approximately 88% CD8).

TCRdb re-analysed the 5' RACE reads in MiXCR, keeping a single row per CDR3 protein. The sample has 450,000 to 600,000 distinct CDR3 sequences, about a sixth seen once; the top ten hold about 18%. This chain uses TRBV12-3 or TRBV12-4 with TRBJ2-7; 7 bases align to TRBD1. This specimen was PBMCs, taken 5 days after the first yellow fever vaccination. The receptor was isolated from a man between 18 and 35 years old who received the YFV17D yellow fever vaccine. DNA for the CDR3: TGTGCCAGCAGTCCGGGACAGAATATTAACTACGAGCAGTACTTC. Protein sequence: CASSPGQNINYEQYF.